One sample yielded the 12 T cell receptor beta chains listed below, sequenced in a study of stem cell transplantation in POMP-related autoinflammatory disease. The method was immunoSEQ multiplex PCR; TCRdb's version includes in-frame clones alone and lacks a portion of them. The sample holds around 9,000 clones, approximately 85% seen once. Source: CD8+ T cells from PBMCs, taken after stem cell transplantation. The receptors originated from a human patient with POMP-related autoinflammation and immune dysregulation (PRAID). Some T cells may possibly be graft donor cells.

The rearrangement uses TRBV12-3 or TRBV12-4 and TRBJ2-3; D is unresolved. The CDR3 runs to 13 residues. The V gene lost 7 bases and the J gene lost 4 bases, with 12 bases spanning the gap. As DNA, the CDR3 is TGTGCCAGCATCCCCTTTGGGGCAGATACGCAGTATTTT. Residues: CASIPFGADTQYF.

This chain uses TRBV28 with TRBJ2-2, with 10 bases aligning to TRBD2. With V trimmed by 5 bases and J by 4 bases, 7 bases remained unmatched. Germline V gene lookup returns CDR1 MDHEN and CDR2 SYDVKM. The CDR3 has 16 residues. The CDR3 spells CASSPDSGRATGELFF. Here the CDR3 DNA reads TGTGCCAGCAGTCCTGACAGCGGGAGGGCCACCGGGGAGCTGTTTTTT.

The chain employs TRBV5-6 and TRBJ2-1; tentatively, D is TRBD2 (5 bases). Trimming took off 4 bases at V and 5 bases at J, with 13 bases between the two ends. Germline CDR1 and CDR2: SGHDT and YYEEEE. This CDR3 region has 14 residues. CDR3 DNA sequence: TGTGCCAGCAGCGACGGACTGGGCAACAATGAGCAGTTCTTC. This codes for CASSDGLGNNEQFF.

The chain is built from TRBV28 and TRBJ2-2; no definite D call. Deletions cut 2 bases from V and 5 bases from J, with 6 bases between. Germline V gives CDR1 MDHEN, CDR2 SYDVKM. The CDR3 extends over 13 amino acids. The chain's CDR3 is CASSLISTGELFF. The DNA for the CDR3 is TGTGCCAGCAGTTTAATATCTACCGGGGAGCTGTTTTTT. Full variable domain (outside the CDR3, taken from reference TRBV28 and TRBJ2-2): DVKVTQSSRYLVKRTGEKVFLECVQDMDHENMFWYRQDPGLGLRLIYFSYDVKMKEKGDIPEGYSVSREKKERFSLILESASTNQTSMYLCASSLISTGELFFGEGSRLTVL.

This sequence joins TRBV7-8 and TRBJ2-7; no definite D call. V shed 6 bases and J shed 0 bases, with 12 bases lying between them. The CDR3 has 14 amino acids. Germline values: CDR1 SGHVS, CDR2 FQNEAQ. The CDR3, as DNA: TGTGCCAGCAGTCCATTCAGCACCTCCTACGAGCAGTACTTC. Translation: CASSPFSTSYEQYF.

The V and J genes are TRBV29-1 and TRBJ2-3; weak D call: TRBD2 (5 bases). Germline CDR1 and CDR2: SQVTM and ANQGSEA. V was trimmed by 4 bases and J by 9 bases, leaving 14 bases between them. The CDR3 is made up of 12 amino acids. CDR3 amino acids: CSVGAASNTQYF. For the CDR3, the DNA is TGCAGCGTTGGGGCCGCTAGCAACACGCAGTATTTT.

This clone was seen once. V is TRBV11-2 and J is TRBJ2-2; D uncertain. The CDR3 totals 11 residues. Germline CDR1 SGHAT, CDR2 FQNNGV. Between the trimmed V and J ends, which lost 3 bases and 6 bases, there was a span of 2 bases. The CDR3 coding sequence is TGTGCCAGCAGCTTCCCCGGGGAGCTGTTTTTT. Residues: CASSFPGELFF.

The chain joins TRBV15 to TRBJ2-3, with 7 bases matching TRBD2. CDR1 is LNHNV, CDR2 YYDKDF, per germline (reference sequence). V lost 3 bases, J lost 5 bases, and 8 bases stayed unmatched. This CDR3 contains 15 residues. The CDR3: CATSSRTAGEDTQYF. The CDR3 DNA is TGTGCCACCAGCAGCCGGACGGCGGGGGAAGATACGCAGTATTTT. Looking up the rest from reference TRBV15 and TRBJ2-3 gives the full variable domain: DAMVIQNPRYQVTQFGKPVTLSCSQTLNHNVMYWYQQKSSQAPKLLFHYYDKDFNNEADTPDNFQSRRPNTSFCFLDIRSPGLGDTAMYLCATSSRTAGEDTQYFGPGTRLTVL.

This chain links TRBV28 with TRBJ1-1; D unresolved. Germline CDR1 reads MDHEN; CDR2 reads SYDVKM. CDR3 length: 16 residues. V shed 5 bases and J shed 1 base, with 17 bases lying between them. The CDR3 loop reads CASSPLARAWNTEAFF. The CDR3 bases are TGTGCCAGCAGTCCTTTGGCACGGGCCTGGAACACTGAAGCTTTCTTT.

The V gene is TRBV7-9, the J gene TRBJ1-4; tentative D call: TRBD1 (5 bases). This CDR3 comprises 13 residues. Germline CDR1 SEHNR, CDR2 FQNEAQ (reference sequence). With 5 bases removed from V and 10 bases from J, the gap between germline ends came to 14 bases. CDR3 DNA sequence: TGTGCCAGCAGCCCCCCGGACCAGGGAAAACTGTTTTTT. Protein product: CASSPPDQGKLFF.

J is TRBJ2-5 and V is TRBV12-5; no firm D call. There are 12 residues in the CDR3. Per germline, CDR1 LGHNT and CDR2 FRNRAP. V dropped 2 bases and J dropped 3 bases, with 4 bases sitting between them. The CDR3 DNA reads as TGTGCTAGTGGTTTGACCGAAGAGACCCAGTACTTC. Translating it yields CASGLTEETQYF.

This clone was observed a single time. The chain employs TRBV13 and TRBJ1-2; TRBD1 is a possible D gene (5 bases). Germline CDR1 PRHDT, CDR2 FYEKMQ (reference sequence). The V gene lost 5 bases and the J gene lost 6 bases, with 13 bases spanning the gap. The length of the CDR3 is 13 residues. In nucleotides, the CDR3 is TGTGCCAGCAGCCAGGGAGGGACTAATGGCTACACCTTC. The encoded protein is CASSQGGTNGYTF. The variable domain in full, completed from reference TRBV13 and TRBJ1-2, reads AAGVIQSPRHLIKEKRETATLKCYPIPRHDTVYWYQQGPGQDPQFLISFYEKMQSDKGSIPDRFSAQQFSDYHSELNMSSLELGDSALYFCASSQGGTNGYTFGSGTRLTVV.